The clone carrying this TCR beta chain came up many times. Its target is unknown. Unique molecular identifiers were used in preparing the TCRbeta library. TCRdb called the PCR reads again in MiXCR, with one record for every CDR3 protein. This sample has some 190,000 distinct CDR3 sequences, with over 8.5% found just once. The V segment lost 5 bases and the J segment 4 bases; nucleotides outside the gene matches: 5. CDR3 size: 13 residues. Germline V gene lookup returns CDR1 SQVTM and CDR2 ANQGSEA. These data belong to a study of T-cell reconstitution after alpha-beta-depleted transplantation in children. The study, taken as a whole, reports: Most T-cell counts and diversity one year after the transplant came from T cells that were newly produced. The origin of high day-60 TCRbeta diversity in some patients lay in surviving recipient T cells and thymic progenitors. After transplant, at about two months, alpha-beta T cells were reportedly derived from several hundred expanded graft clones.

V and J are TRBV29-1 and TRBJ1-2, with 9 nucleotides matching TRBD1. The receptor was derived from a boy between 2 and 10 years old with acute myeloid leukemia, due to receive a stem cell transplant. The sample was PBMCs, taken before TCRalphabeta/CD19-depleted stem cell transplant. CDR3 in DNA: TGCAGCGTTAGGACAGGGGATCCCTATGGCTACACCTTC. Translated: CSVRTGDPYGYTF.